One sample yielded the 31 T cell receptor beta chains listed below, sequenced in a study of blood T cell repertoires in COVID-19. Data came from immunoSEQ multiplex PCR; TCRdb stores just in-frame clones and leaves some out. This table holds roughly 150,000 clones, 75% to 90% found once. Sequencing was carried out using peripheral blood. The receptors derive from a human donor in a cohort sampled during active COVID-19.

The gene calls are TRBV19 and TRBJ2-5; TRBD2 matches at 11 bases. CDR3 size: 21 residues. In germline, CDR1 is LNHDA, CDR2 SQIVND (reference sequence). The V gene end was trimmed by 0 bases and the J gene end by 4 bases; junction bases not matched to a gene: 19. The CDR3 protein is CASSIDLGTSGPRRSGETQYF. CDR3 bases: TGTGCCAGTAGTATAGATCTAGGGACTAGCGGTCCCCGGAGAAGCGGAGAGACCCAGTACTTC.

The chain uses TRBV9 and TRBJ1-2; no definite D call. Germline V CDR1 and CDR2: SGDLS, YYNGEE. Trimming took off 3 bases at V and 4 bases at J, with 7 bases between the two ends. CDR3 length equals 12 residues. The DNA for the CDR3 is TGTGCCAGCAGCGCCGCGGGCTATGGCTACACCTTC. Its protein is CASSAAGYGYTF.

The chain joins TRBV7-2 to TRBJ2-1; 7 bases are shared with TRBD1. Per germline, CDR1 SGHTA and CDR2 FQGNSA. This CDR3 has 17 amino acids. After removal of 2 bases from V and 0 bases from J, the junction contained 7 bases not matched to a gene. This CDR3 is CASSLLKGANSYNEQFF. The CDR3, as DNA: TGTGCCAGCAGCTTACTTAAGGGGGCGAACTCCTACAATGAGCAGTTCTTC.

The J gene is TRBJ2-7, the V gene TRBV9; 12 bases are a match to TRBD2. Losses at the gene ends were 4 bases for V and 7 bases for J; bases not matched to a gene: 9. Per the germline V gene, CDR1 is SGDLS and CDR2 is YYNGEE. CDR3 size: 15 residues. CDR3 nucleotides: TGTGCCAGCAGCTCTCTAGCGGGAGGGCCCCGGGAGCAGTACGTC. It translates to CASSSLAGGPREQYV.

The chain combines TRBV7-9 with TRBJ1-1, with D possibly TRBD1 on 6 matching bases. Trimming took off 5 bases at V and 5 bases at J, with 21 bases between the two ends. This CDR3 spans 16 amino acids. Germline CDR1 SEHNR, CDR2 FQNEAQ (reference sequence). As DNA, the CDR3 is TGTGCCAGCAGCCAAGGGGGGGCGCGCGGTAGAACTGAAGCTTTCTTT. This codes for CASSQGGARGRTEAFF.

The CDR3 protein is CAISAGQSNYGYTF. CDR3 nucleotides: TGTGCCATCAGTGCAGGACAGTCTAACTATGGCTACACCTTC. This rearrangement joins TRBV10-3 to TRBJ1-2, with a tentative D call TRBD1 (6 bases). Germline values: CDR1 ENHRY, CDR2 SYGVKD. V was trimmed by 4 bases and J by 0 bases, leaving 9 bases between them. This CDR3 comprises 14 residues.

The chain recombines TRBV6-5 with TRBJ1-6; the match to TRBD1 covers 9 bases. From germline, CDR1 is MNHEY and CDR2 SVGAGI. The CDR3 sequence is 15 residues long. J lost 7 bases, V lost 5 bases, and 6 bases had no gene match. The CDR3 sequence is CASSLRTGENSPLHF. The CDR3 coding sequence is TGTGCCAGCAGTCTCCGGACAGGGGAGAATTCACCCCTCCACTTT.

The rearrangement links TRBV12-3 or TRBV12-4 to TRBJ2-7; D might be TRBD2 (6 bases). This CDR3 comprises 12 residues. Trimming stripped 6 bases from V and 9 bases from J, with 15 bases between. The DNA of the CDR3 is TGTGCCAGCAGGGGACTCTCGGGTAGGCAGTACGTC. This gives the protein CASRGLSGRQYV.

The chain employs TRBV4-3 and TRBJ2-2, with D hard to call. The V end was cut by 0 bases, the J end by 6 bases, with 11 bases between. This CDR3 contains 15 residues. Germline values: CDR1 LGHNA, CDR2 YSLEER. This chain's CDR3 is CASSQEFRTAGELFF. The DNA for the CDR3 is TGCGCCAGCAGCCAAGAGTTCAGAACAGCCGGGGAGCTGTTTTTT.

This chain connects TRBV7-2 to TRBJ2-5; D possibly corresponds to TRBD2 (6 bases). This CDR3 spans 16 amino acids. V was clipped by 5 bases and J by 5 bases, with 21 bases between them. CDR1 and CDR2 (germline): SGHTA, FQGNSA. The chain's CDR3 is CASSPPGQPAGETQYF. CDR3 sequence (DNA): TGTGCCAGCAGCCCCCCCGGACAACCCGCGGGGGAGACCCAGTACTTC.

This CDR3 reads CASSLDSGDTQYF. The CDR3 DNA follows: TGTGCCAGCAGCCTGGACTCAGGAGATACGCAGTATTTT. The gene calls are TRBV12-3 or TRBV12-4 and TRBJ2-3; tentatively, D is TRBD2 (5 bases). V was cut by 6 bases and J by 5 bases, with 12 bases left in between. CDR3 length: 13 amino acids.

The chain carries TRBV11-3 and TRBJ1-5; no definite D call. The CDR3 contains 13 residues. Trimming pared 5 bases from V and 7 bases from J, leaving 12 bases between. The germline gives CDR1 SGHNT, CDR2 YENEEA. As DNA, the CDR3 is TGTGCCAGCAGCCTCTCTTCGGGGCAGCCCCAGCATTTT. Protein product: CASSLSSGQPQHF.

This clone was seen a few times. The CDR3 DNA sequence: TGTGCCAGCAGGGCTAGCGGGGGGACCTACAATGAGCAGTTCTTC. Translated, it gives CASRASGGTYNEQFF. The V gene is TRBV7-2, the J gene TRBJ2-1, with 11 bases aligning to TRBD2. CDR1 is SGHTA, CDR2 FQGNSA, per germline. This CDR3 contains 15 residues. The J segment lost 2 bases and the V segment lost 6 bases, leaving 3 bases of the junction unmatched.

The chain employs TRBV5-6 and TRBJ1-5; 9 bases agree with TRBD1. Germline CDR1 and CDR2: SGHDT and YYEEEE. The CDR3 consists of 16 residues. V lost 0 bases, J lost 4 bases, and 5 bases stayed unmatched. CDR3 DNA sequence: TGTGCCAGCAGCTTGGAGGGACAGGGAAGGAATCAGCCCCAGCATTTT. Translation gives CASSLEGQGRNQPQHF.

The V and J genes are TRBV7-2 and TRBJ1-1; 9 positions match TRBD1. V dropped 7 bases and J dropped 5; count of bases not matched to a gene: 8. CDR1 and CDR2 (germline): SGHTA, FQGNSA. This CDR3 comprises 14 residues. CDR3 DNA sequence: TGTGCCAGCACACCGGACAGGGGAGGTACTGAAGCTTTCTTT. Protein sequence: CASTPDRGGTEAFF.

The CDR3 spells CASSPTSSGGAGREQFF. The CDR3 DNA reads TGTGCCAGCAGCCCAACGTCTAGCGGGGGGGCCGGGCGTGAGCAGTTCTTC. The gene calls are TRBV11-3 and TRBJ2-1; 12 nucleotides match TRBD2. Germline-derived CDR1 and CDR2 are SGHNT and YENEEA. The CDR3 is made up of 17 amino acids. V shed 5 bases, J shed 9 bases, and the junction held 14 bases outside the gene matches.

The chain has TRBV3-1 (or the pseudogene TRBV3-2) and TRBJ2-1; 8 positions agree with TRBD2. Germline CDR1 reads LGHDT; CDR2 reads YNNKEL (reference sequence). V lost 4 bases, J lost 8 bases, and 4 bases stayed unmatched. The CDR3 covers 13 residues. The DNA for the CDR3 is TGTGCCAGCAGCCCGGGGGGGCCCTATGAGCAGTTCTTC. Its translation is CASSPGGPYEQFF.

The table lists this clone with many counts. The germline gene is not matched at one end of the junction; a read error may be the cause. V usage is TRBV9 and J usage is TRBJ2-2; 9 positions agree with TRBD2. The CDR3 is 13 amino acids. Germline V lookup: CDR1 SGDLS, CDR2 YYNGEE. The CDR3 sequence is CASSPSGAGGLFF. The CDR3 region has the DNA TGTGCCAGCAGCCCTAGCGGGGCGGGGGGGCTGTTTTTT.

V is TRBV20-1 and J is TRBJ1-1, with 7 bases lining up with TRBD1. Germline values: CDR1 DFQATT, CDR2 SNEGSKA (reference sequence). The V segment lost 3 bases and the J segment 5 bases; nucleotides outside the gene matches: 9. The CDR3 extends over 14 amino acids. CDR3 amino acids: CSASNRQGRTEAFF. DNA of the CDR3: TGCAGTGCTAGTAATAGACAGGGTAGGACTGAAGCTTTCTTT.

The rearrangement joins TRBV6-1 to TRBJ2-5; TRBD2 is a possible D gene (7 bases). CDR3 length: 15 residues. The V end lost 0 bases, the J end lost 4 bases, and 12 bases lay between the germline ends. In germline, CDR1 is MNHNS, CDR2 SASEGT. The CDR3 region has the DNA TGTGCCAGCAGTGAAGCGAGGCGGGGGCGAGAGACCCAGTACTTC. It encodes CASSEARRGRETQYF.

CDR3 DNA: TGTGCCAGCAGCCCACGGACTTTTTCCACCGGAAACACCATATATTTT. This gives the protein CASSPRTFSTGNTIYF. The chain joins TRBV7-9 to TRBJ1-3; D not certain. Trimming shortened V by 5 bases and J by 4 bases, and 18 bases separated the two germline ends. CDR1 is SEHNR, CDR2 FQNEAQ, per germline (reference sequence). The CDR3 has 16 residues. Variable domain in full (rest from reference TRBV7-9 and TRBJ1-3): DTGVSQNPRHKITKRGQNVTFRCDPISEHNRLYWYRQTLGQGPEFLTYFQNEAQLEKSRLLSDRFSAERPKGSFSTLEIQRTEQGDSAMYLCASSPRTFSTGNTIYFGEGSWLTVV.

The gene calls are TRBV6-2 or TRBV6-3 and TRBJ1-2; D unclear. The CDR3 sequence is 13 residues long. Trimming took 0 bases from V and 5 from J, leaving 7 bases between them. The germline gives CDR1 MNHEY, CDR2 SVGEGT. Here the CDR3 reads CASSYSREYGYTF. In DNA, the CDR3 is TGTGCCAGCAGTTACTCGAGGGAATATGGCTACACCTTC.

V is TRBV6-5 and J is TRBJ2-3; D perhaps matches TRBD1 (6 bases). CDR1 is MNHEY and CDR2 is SVGAGI in the germline V gene. V lost 7 bases and J 11 bases, leaving 22 bases between the germline ends. The CDR3 runs 14 residues. The CDR3 here is CASMGAGFPVEQYF. The CDR3 DNA sequence: TGTGCCAGCATGGGGGCAGGGTTCCCCGTCGAGCAGTATTTT.

The chain links TRBV7-3 to TRBJ2-1, with 16 bases lining up with TRBD2. Germline V gene data show CDR1 as SGHTA and CDR2 as FQGTGA. With 5 bases clipped from V and 3 bases from J, the junction kept 13 bases outside the gene matches. This CDR3 comprises 20 residues. This chain's CDR3 is CASSPRVGLAGGSIYNEQFF. Written as DNA, the CDR3 is TGTGCCAGCAGCCCAAGGGTGGGACTAGCGGGAGGGAGTATCTACAATGAGCAGTTCTTC.

V usage is TRBV3-1 (or the pseudogene TRBV3-2) and J usage is TRBJ1-5; TRBD1 agrees at 11 bases. The germline gives CDR1 LGHDT, CDR2 YNNKEL (reference sequence). The J segment lost 10 bases and the V segment lost 8 bases, leaving 10 bases of the junction unmatched. There are 14 residues in the CDR3. CDR3 in amino acids: CASSGTGGISPQHF. The CDR3 bases are TGTGCCAGCTCCGGGACAGGGGGAATCAGCCCCCAGCATTTT.

This clone was seen only once. The J gene is TRBJ2-5, the V gene TRBV11-3, with D maybe TRBD1 (5 bases). V lost 5 bases, J lost 1 base, and 20 bases lay in between. CDR1 SGHNT and CDR2 YENEEA come from the germline V gene. The CDR3 loop spans 17 amino acids. The CDR3 DNA is TGTGCCAGCAGCCCATACACAGGCGCACCCATCCAAGAGACCCAGTACTTC. This encodes CASSPYTGAPIQETQYF.

This clone appeared once. V gene TRBV19 combines with J gene TRBJ1-2, with TRBD1 identical over 10 bases. CDR1 is LNHDA, CDR2 SQIVND, per germline (reference sequence). Trimming took 8 bases from V and 6 from J; bases not matched to a gene: 6. The CDR3 runs 13 residues. The CDR3 is CASRDRGRHGYTF. The CDR3 DNA is TGTGCCAGTCGGGACAGGGGCAGGCATGGCTACACCTTC.

The chain joins TRBV7-2 to TRBJ2-5; 9 bases match TRBD2. This CDR3 is built from 16 residues. Germline CDR1 and CDR2: SGHTA and FQGNSA. V gave up 6 bases and J gave up 2 bases; unmatched junction bases: 10. In nucleotides, the CDR3 is TGTGCCAGCAGTCCCACTAGCGGGTGGGGACAAGAGACCCAGTACTTC. Translated, it gives CASSPTSGWGQETQYF.

The rearrangement uses TRBV5-6 and TRBJ2-5; the D gene is possibly TRBD1 (7 bases). The CDR3 loop spans 14 amino acids. The ends were cut back, 4 bases at V and 5 bases at J, with 15 bases in the middle. Germline V gene sequence: CDR1 SGHDT, CDR2 YYEEEE. This CDR3 is CASSDRRGPETQYF. The CDR3 nucleotides are TGTGCCAGCAGCGACCGGAGGGGGCCGGAGACCCAGTACTTC.

J is TRBJ1-2 and V is TRBV11-3; TRBD1 is a possible D gene (6 bases). The CDR3 runs 11 residues. The germline CDR1 and CDR2 sequences are SGHNT and YENEEA. The V and J ends lost 5 bases and 7 bases respectively, with 8 bases between them. CDR3 DNA: TGTGCCAGCAGCGGCAGGGGTGGCTACACCTTC. Protein sequence: CASSGRGGYTF.

This clone was found once. The genes are TRBV21-1 and TRBJ2-3; the table's D gene call, TRBD2, was not cross checked with the DNA. TRBV21-1 is flagged as a pseudogene. CDR3 length equals 20 residues. CDR3 bases: TGTGCCAGCAGCAAAGGGAAAGGACTAGCGGGGGGGTCCGGCACAGATACGCAGTATTTT. Protein sequence: CASSKGKGLAGGSGTDTQYF.